These T cell receptor beta chains were read from a single sample in a study of CD8+ T cells in alopecia areata. Assay: immunoSEQ multiplex PCR; the TCRdb copy retains only in-frame clones and omits some. The sample lists 150,000 to 200,000 clones, 45% to 60% seen once, with 4.8% in the top ten. Sequenced sample: CD4+ T cells sorted from blood. These receptors were obtained from a human donor in good health. The CDR3 runs from the conserved cysteine through the conserved F or W. The D gene is left open where the match is weak. The size of a clone is reported for some rows only, either as once, few or many, or as a class for expanded clones.

clone_size	v_call	j_call	d_call	cdr3_aa	cdr3_nt
few	TRBV2	TRBJ2-4	TRBD1	CASSEAYRGSGKNIQYF	TGTGCCAGCAGTGAAGCGTACAGGGGTTCCGGCAAAAACATTCAGTACTTC
few	TRBV4-1	TRBJ2-7	NA	CASSQEYRGEQYF	TGCGCCAGCAGCCAAGAATATCGCGGCGAGCAGTACTTC
NA	TRBV5-6	TRBJ2-1	NA	CASSSTGYSYNEQFF	TGTGCCAGCAGCTCAACAGGATACTCCTACAATGAGCAGTTCTTC
NA	TRBV5-6	TRBJ2-7	NA	CASSLEGAGRYEQYF	TGTGCCAGCAGCTTGGAAGGGGCAGGGCGCTACGAGCAGTACTTC
few	TRBV5-1	TRBJ1-3	TRBD1	CASSPTGSSGNTIYF	TGCGCCAGCAGCCCGACAGGGTCCTCTGGAAACACCATATATTTT
NA	TRBV29-1	TRBJ1-2	NA	CSALPAGSYGYTF	TGCAGCGCTCTCCCCGCAGGGTCCTATGGCTACACCTTC
few	TRBV6-5	TRBJ2-6	NA	CASSTRGVGANVLTF	TGTGCCAGCAGTACAAGGGGTGTCGGGGCCAACGTCCTGACTTTC
few	TRBV19	TRBJ2-3	NA	CASSTGVTQYF	TGTGCCAGTAGTACAGGTGTTACGCAGTATTTT
NA	TRBV4-1	TRBJ1-2	TRBD1	CASSQIFRDRELGGYTF	TGCGCCAGCAGCCAGATCTTCCGGGACAGGGAATTGGGTGGCTACACCTTC
NA	TRBV4-2	TRBJ1-5	NA	CASSQGSNQPQHF	TGTGCCAGCAGCCAAGGGAGCAATCAGCCCCAGCATTTT
once	TRBV30	TRBJ1-1	NA	CAGASWTPNTEAFF	TGTGCCGGGGCGTCCTGGACACCGAACACTGAAGCTTTCTTT
once	TRBV2	TRBJ2-3	TRBD2	CASPKREYVEADTQYF	TGTGCCAGCCCCAAGCGGGAGTATGTGGAAGCAGATACGCAGTATTTT
NA	TRBV7-9	TRBJ1-2	TRBD1	CASRRQGGIHYGYTF	TGTGCCAGCAGAAGACAGGGGGGGATTCACTATGGCTACACCTTC
NA	TRBV29-1	TRBJ2-3	NA	CSVVGESGSDTQYF	TGCAGCGTTGTGGGGGAGTCCGGCTCAGATACGCAGTATTTT
NA	TRBV10-3	TRBJ2-5	NA	CAISESVFEETQYF	TGTGCCATCAGTGAATCGGTTTTTGAAGAGACCCAGTACTTC
NA	TRBV25-1	TRBJ2-7	NA	CASSRPGSEQYF	TGTGCCAGCTCCCGACCAGGGTCCGAGCAGTACTTC
NA	TRBV30	TRBJ2-1	NA	CAWSVQTVEFF	TGTGCCTGGAGTGTACAGACGGTGGAGTTCTTC
NA	TRBV5-1	TRBJ2-1	NA	CASSLVRNEQFF	TGCGCCAGCAGCTTGGTCAGAAATGAGCAGTTCTTC
NA	TRBV29-1	TRBJ2-7	TRBD1	CSAGGQGSPRQYF	TGCAGCGCAGGAGGACAGGGTAGTCCTCGGCAGTACTTC
NA	TRBV29-1	TRBJ2-7	TRBD2	CSVGRGSGRLYEQYF	TGCAGCGTTGGCCGGGGGAGCGGGAGGCTCTACGAGCAGTACTTC
NA	TRBV5-1	TRBJ1-4	TRBD1	CASSLTDRRGPNEKLFF	TGCGCCAGCAGCTTAACGGACAGGCGAGGACCAAATGAAAAACTGTTTTTT
NA	TRBV19	TRBJ2-5	NA	CASRTLGSPEETQYF	TGTGCCAGTAGAACACTCGGGAGCCCGGAGGAGACCCAGTACTTC
NA	TRBV18	TRBJ2-1	NA	CASSPARGYEQFF	TGTGCCAGCTCACCAGCCAGGGGCTATGAGCAGTTCTTC
NA	TRBV4-1	TRBJ2-4	TRBD2	CASSPTSEMGQNIQYF	TGCGCCAGCAGCCCTACTAGCGAGATGGGCCAGAACATTCAGTACTTC
NA	TRBV4-1	TRBJ2-7	NA	CASSQDKPRTTRDDEQYF	TGCGCCAGCAGCCAGGACAAACCACGGACTACCCGGGATGACGAGCAGTACTTC
once	TRBV5-1	TRBJ2-5	NA	CASSGGLAEAKTQYF	TGCGCCAGCAGCGGGGGCCTAGCGGAGGCAAAGACCCAGTACTTC
NA	TRBV2	TRBJ2-7	NA	CASSRDFSEQYF	TGTGCCAGCAGCAGGGACTTCTCCGAGCAGTACTTC
NA	TRBV25-1	TRBJ2-1	TRBD2	CASSEYRLAGLHEQFF	TGTGCCAGCAGTGAATACCGACTAGCGGGGCTCCATGAGCAGTTCTTC
NA	TRBV5-4	TRBJ2-3	TRBD2	CASSETSGSTDTQYF	TGTGCCAGCAGCGAGACTAGCGGGAGTACAGATACGCAGTATTTT
NA	TRBV30	TRBJ2-3	NA	CAWSVRGDTQYF	TGTGCCTGGAGTGTAAGGGGAGATACGCAGTATTTT
NA	TRBV28	TRBJ2-5	TRBD2	CASISGTSGSTAETQYF	TGTGCCAGCATATCCGGGACTAGCGGGAGTACGGCGGAGACCCAGTACTTC
NA	TRBV19	TRBJ2-1	NA	CASSAISYNEQFF	TGTGCCAGTAGTGCGATCTCCTACAATGAGCAGTTCTTC
NA	TRBV29-1	TRBJ1-5	NA	CSVANGGTQPQHF	TGCAGCGTTGCCAATGGGGGAACTCAGCCCCAGCATTTT
NA	TRBV29-1	TRBJ2-1	NA	CSGRGRNLVNEQFF	TGCAGCGGGCGGGGTCGGAATCTAGTTAATGAGCAGTTCTTC
few	TRBV4-2	TRBJ2-2	TRBD2	CASSQNREAGELFF	TGTGCCAGCAGCCAAAACCGGGAGGCCGGGGAGCTGTTTTTT
NA	TRBV28	TRBJ2-7	NA	CASSFPLGPRKEQYF	TGTGCCAGCAGTTTCCCCCTAGGGCCGAGAAAGGAGCAGTACTTC
few	TRBV21-1	TRBJ2-3	NA	CATSRQYTDTQYF	TGTGCCACCTCTCGACAGTACACAGATACGCAGTATTTT
NA	TRBV10-3	TRBJ2-1	NA	CAISGREKQFF	TGTGCCATCAGTGGACGGGAGAAGCAGTTCTTC
few	TRBV7-3	TRBJ2-1	TRBD1	CASGTGNNEQFF	TGTGCCAGTGGGACAGGGAACAATGAGCAGTTCTTC
few	TRBV7-9	TRBJ2-6	TRBD1	CASSTQRGPGANVLTF	TGTGCCAGCAGCACCCAAAGGGGGCCTGGGGCCAACGTCCTGACTTTC
NA	TRBV30	TRBJ1-2	TRBD1	CAWSARRTGGIGYTF	TGTGCCTGGAGTGCCCGTCGGACAGGGGGCATTGGCTACACCTTC
few	TRBV7-2	TRBJ2-1	TRBD2	CASSLAWTSGRRRSYNEQFF	TGTGCCAGCAGCTTAGCGTGGACTAGCGGGAGACGGCGCTCCTACAATGAGCAGTTCTTC
NA	TRBV11-1	TRBJ2-7	NA	CASSLGGATYEQYF	TGTGCCAGCAGCTTAGGCGGGGCTACCTACGAGCAGTACTTC
once	TRBV10-3	TRBJ2-5	TRBD2	CATSLTSGSAYQETQYF	TGTGCCACCAGCCTTACTAGCGGGAGTGCCTACCAAGAGACCCAGTACTTC
NA	TRBV5-1	TRBJ2-5	NA	CASSLSVVVAETQYF	TGCGCCAGCAGCTTGTCGGTAGTGGTGGCAGAGACCCAGTACTTC
NA	TRBV29-1	TRBJ2-2	NA	CSVNTRDQHTGELFF	TGCAGCGTTAATACCCGGGACCAACACACCGGGGAGCTGTTTTTT
NA	TRBV5-1	TRBJ2-1	NA	CASSPGLGNEQFF	TGCGCCAGCAGCCCAGGACTGGGCAATGAGCAGTTCTTC
NA	TRBV19	TRBJ2-5	TRBD2	CASSPWEGQETQYF	TGTGCCAGTAGCCCGTGGGAGGGTCAAGAGACCCAGTACTTC
NA	TRBV4-1	TRBJ2-1	NA	CASSQDPGRPSSYNEQFF	TGCGCCAGCAGCCAAGATCCGGGACGGCCCAGCTCCTACAATGAGCAGTTCTTC
NA	TRBV11-2	TRBJ1-1	NA	CASSYMAPALEAFF	TGTGCCAGCAGCTATATGGCCCCAGCCCTTGAAGCTTTCTTT
NA	TRBV29-1	TRBJ2-1	NA	CSGIGVRLNEQFF	TGCAGCGGCATAGGGGTTCGCCTCAATGAGCAGTTCTTC
once	TRBV30	TRBJ2-7	NA	CAWMAGHYEQYF	TGTGCCTGGATGGCGGGCCACTACGAGCAGTACTTC
NA	TRBV30	TRBJ2-3	NA	CAYNRDIGTDTQYF	TGTGCCTACAACCGGGACATAGGCACAGATACGCAGTATTTT
NA	TRBV7-2	TRBJ2-3	NA	CASSLSGMGTDTQYF	TGTGCCAGCAGCTTATCAGGGATGGGCACAGATACGCAGTATTTT
NA	TRBV19	TRBJ2-7	TRBD2	CASSTAGSGRLTYEQYF	TGTGCCAGTAGTACCGCGGGTAGCGGGAGGCTGACCTACGAGCAGTACTTC
NA	TRBV9	TRBJ1-2	TRBD1	CASSGTPRTGHHSYGYTF	TGTGCCAGCAGCGGCACACCGAGGACAGGGCATCATTCCTATGGCTACACCTTC
few	TRBV28	TRBJ1-5	NA	CASSPAGQPQHF	TGTGCCAGCAGTCCCGCGGGGCAGCCCCAGCATTTT
NA	TRBV27	TRBJ1-1	NA	CASGRGVSAEAFF	TGTGCCAGCGGGCGGGGGGTGAGTGCTGAAGCTTTCTTT
NA	TRBV10-1	TRBJ2-7	NA	CASSAGHSYEQYF	TGCGCCAGCAGCGCAGGGCACTCCTACGAGCAGTACTTC